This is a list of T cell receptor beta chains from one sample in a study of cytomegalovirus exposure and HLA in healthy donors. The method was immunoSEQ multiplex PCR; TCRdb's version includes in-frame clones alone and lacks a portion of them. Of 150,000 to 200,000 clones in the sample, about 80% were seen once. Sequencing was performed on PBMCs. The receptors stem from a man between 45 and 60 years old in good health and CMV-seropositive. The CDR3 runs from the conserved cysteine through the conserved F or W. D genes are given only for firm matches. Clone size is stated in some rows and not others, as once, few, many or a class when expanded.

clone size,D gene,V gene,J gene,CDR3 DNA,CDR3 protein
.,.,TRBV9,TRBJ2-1,TGTGCCAGCGGGGGGGCATATGGCGATGAGCAGTTCTTC,CASGGAYGDEQFF
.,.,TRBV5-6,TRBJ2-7,TGTGCCAGCAGGGCGGGACCCATCGTAACCTACGAGCAGTACTTC,CASRAGPIVTYEQYF
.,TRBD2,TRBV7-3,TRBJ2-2,TGTGCCAGCAGCCCTAGCGGGGGGGCCAGCGGGGAGCTGTTTTTT,CASSPSGGASGELFF
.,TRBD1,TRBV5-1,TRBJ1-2,TGCGCCAGCAGCTTGGAGGCAGGGGGTTTTTCGAACTATGGCTACACCTTC,CASSLEAGGFSNYGYTF
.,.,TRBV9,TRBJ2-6,TGTGCCAGCAGCGTAGTCTGGTCGGTGGTTTCTGACAGGGAGGCTGGGGCCAACGTCCTGACTTTC,CASSVVWSVVSDREAGANVLTF
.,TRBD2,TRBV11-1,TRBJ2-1,TGTGCCAGCAGCTTTCCTAGCGGGGGGAGATATGAGCAGTTCTTC,CASSFPSGGRYEQFF
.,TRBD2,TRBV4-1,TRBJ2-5,TGCGCCAGCAGCCTAGTAGCGGGGGATTCCTCAGAGACCCAGTACTTC,CASSLVAGDSSETQYF
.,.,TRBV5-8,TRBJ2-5,TGTGCCAGCAGCGACCGCGGCCGCAGTTTTTCGGAGACCCAGTACTTC,CASSDRGRSFSETQYF
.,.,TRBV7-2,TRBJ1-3,TGTGCCAGCAGCTTAGAGGGGAGAAACACCATATATTTT,CASSLEGRNTIYF
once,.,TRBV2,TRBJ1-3,TGTGCCAGCAGTGACGGGGACTCTGGAAACACCATATATTTT,CASSDGDSGNTIYF
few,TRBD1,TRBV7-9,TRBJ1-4,TGTGCCAGCAGCTTAGTGTACAGGGGCCGTGAAAAACTGTTTTTT,CASSLVYRGREKLFF
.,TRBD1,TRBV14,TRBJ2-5,TGTGCCAGCAGCACCCGGACAGGGTCCCAAGAGACCCAGTACTTC,CASSTRTGSQETQYF
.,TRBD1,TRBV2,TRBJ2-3,TGTGCCAGCAGTACAGGGGGCGTGGGCACAGATACGCAGTATTTT,CASSTGGVGTDTQYF
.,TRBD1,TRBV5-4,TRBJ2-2,TGTGCCAGCAGCCGATGGACAGGGAACACCGGGGAGCTGTTTTTT,CASSRWTGNTGELFF
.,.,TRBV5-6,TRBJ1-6,TGTGCCAGCAGCCCCGAGCGACAGGTGACTTCACCCCTCCACTTT,CASSPERQVTSPLHF
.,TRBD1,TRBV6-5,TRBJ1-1,TGTGCCAGCAAGAGGACAGGAAAGACTGAAGCTTTCTTT,CASKRTGKTEAFF
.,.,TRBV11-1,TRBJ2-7,TGTGCCAGCAGCTCTAGGTTATTTTACGAGCAGTACTTC,CASSSRLFYEQYF
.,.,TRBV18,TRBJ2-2,TGTGCCAGCTCACCACCGAGGACCGGGGAGCTGTTTTTT,CASSPPRTGELFF
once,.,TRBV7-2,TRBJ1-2,TGTGCCAGCAGCCCCGAGACAGGAAACTATGGCTACACCTTC,CASSPETGNYGYTF
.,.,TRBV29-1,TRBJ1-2,TGCAGCGTGGAGGGCAACTATGGCTACACCTTC,CSVEGNYGYTF
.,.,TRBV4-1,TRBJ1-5,TGCGCCAGCAGCCAAGTCTTGACAGGAACCAATCAGCCCCAGCATTTT,CASSQVLTGTNQPQHF
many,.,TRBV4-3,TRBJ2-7,TGCGCCAGCAGCCAAGATGCGGGGCGGTCCTACGAGCAGTACTTC,CASSQDAGRSYEQYF
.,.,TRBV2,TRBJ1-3,TGTGCCAGCAGGGAGGGAGGGGGGTTCGCTGGAAACACCATATATTTT,CASREGGGFAGNTIYF
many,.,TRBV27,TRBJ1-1,TGTGCCAGCAGTTTCTCGCAGGGGTGGACTGAAGCTTTCTTT,CASSFSQGWTEAFF
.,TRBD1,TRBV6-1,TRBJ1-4,TGTGCCAGCAGTTCACACAGGGGCCGGGGTGAGCTGTTTTTT,CASSSHRGRGELFF
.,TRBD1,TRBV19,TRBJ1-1,TGTGCCACCAAGGACAGGGGCCGTGTCGGAGCTTTCTTT,CATKDRGRVGAFF
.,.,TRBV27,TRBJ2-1,TGTGCCAGCAGCCCCGGTAGAGGACTCTACAATGAGCAGTTCTTC,CASSPGRGLYNEQFF
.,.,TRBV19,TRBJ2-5,TGTGCCAGTAGTCAGGGATCAGCTCAGACCCAGTACTTC,CASSQGSAQTQYF
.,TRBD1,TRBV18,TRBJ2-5,TGTGCCAGCTCACCCGGGACAGGGTGGGGAGAGACCCAGTACTTC,CASSPGTGWGETQYF
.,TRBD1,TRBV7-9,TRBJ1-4,TGTGCCAGCAGCCAGACAGGGGGCGGATTGGTTGAAAAACTGTTTTTT,CASSQTGGGLVEKLFF
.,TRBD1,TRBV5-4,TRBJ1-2,TGTGCCAGCAGCCAACCGGGACAGGGATACTATGGCTACACCTTC,CASSQPGQGYYGYTF
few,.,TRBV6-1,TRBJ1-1,TGTGCCAGCAGTGAGACCCACAGGGAAACTGAAGCTTTCTTT,CASSETHRETEAFF
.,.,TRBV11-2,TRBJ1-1,TGTGCCAGCAGCCCAGGGACGGGGGGCTGGGACACTGAAGCTTTCTTT,CASSPGTGGWDTEAFF
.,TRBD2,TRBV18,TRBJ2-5,TGTGCCAGCTCACCACCTAACGGGGGGGCCGAGGAGACCCAGTACTTC,CASSPPNGGAEETQYF
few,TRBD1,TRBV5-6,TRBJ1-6,TGTGCCAGCAGCTTGGGGACAGGTATTTCACCCCTCCACTTT,CASSLGTGISPLHF
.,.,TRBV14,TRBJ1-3,TGTGCCAGCAGCCCCGTTAGGGGGTACTCTGGAAACACCATATATTTT,CASSPVRGYSGNTIYF
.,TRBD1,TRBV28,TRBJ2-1,TGTGCCAGCAGTTTATCCTCGACAGGGGCCCGGGGTAGGGAGCAGTTCTTC,CASSLSSTGARGREQFF
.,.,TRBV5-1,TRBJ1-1,TGCGCCAGCAGCGGGACCCAGGGGAGTACTGAAGCTTTCTTT,CASSGTQGSTEAFF
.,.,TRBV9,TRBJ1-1,TGTGCCAGCTCCGACCCGACAGGGAACACTGAAGCTTTCTTT,CASSDPTGNTEAFF
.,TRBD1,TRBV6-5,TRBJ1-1,TGTGCCAGCAGTTATGAAGGGACAGGGCACGCTTTCTTT,CASSYEGTGHAFF
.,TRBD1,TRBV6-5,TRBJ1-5,TGTGCCAGCAGCCCCGGACAGGGATTTCAGCCCCAGCATTTT,CASSPGQGFQPQHF
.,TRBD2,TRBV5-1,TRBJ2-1,TGCGCCAGCAGCTCAGTCCCGTTAAGCGGGGGGGCCAATGAGCAGTTCTTC,CASSSVPLSGGANEQFF
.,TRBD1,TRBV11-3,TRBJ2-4,TGTGCCAGCAGCTCCGGACAGGGTAAAGCCAAAAACATTCAGTACTTC,CASSSGQGKAKNIQYF
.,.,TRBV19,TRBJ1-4,TGTGCCAGTAGTATGAGACGGAGTAATGAAAAACTGTTTTTT,CASSMRRSNEKLFF
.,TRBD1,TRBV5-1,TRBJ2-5,TGCGCCAGCAGCTTGGATGGGACAGGGTTTGTCGAGACCCAGTACTTC,CASSLDGTGFVETQYF
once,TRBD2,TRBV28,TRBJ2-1,TGTGCCAGCACCGAACTAGCGGGGGGGCAAAATGAGCAGTTCTTC,CASTELAGGQNEQFF
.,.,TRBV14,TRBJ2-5,TGTGCCAGCAGGCATACAGGGCAAGAGACCCAGTACTTC,CASRHTGQETQYF
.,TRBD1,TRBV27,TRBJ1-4,TGTGCCAGCAGTATACTAAGGACAGGGGTTAGGGAAAAACTGTTTTTT,CASSILRTGVREKLFF